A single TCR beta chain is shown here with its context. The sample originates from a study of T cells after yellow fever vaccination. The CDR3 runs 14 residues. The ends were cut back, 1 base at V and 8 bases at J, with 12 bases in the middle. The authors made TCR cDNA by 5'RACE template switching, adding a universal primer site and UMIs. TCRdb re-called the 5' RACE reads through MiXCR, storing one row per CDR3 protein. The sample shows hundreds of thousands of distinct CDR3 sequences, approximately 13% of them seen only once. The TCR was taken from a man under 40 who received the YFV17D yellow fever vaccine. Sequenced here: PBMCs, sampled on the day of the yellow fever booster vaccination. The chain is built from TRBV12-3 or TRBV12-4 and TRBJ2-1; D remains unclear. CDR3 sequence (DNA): TGTGCCAGCAGTTTAGATGGTTCTTACGATGAGCAGTTCTTC. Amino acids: CASSLDGSYDEQFF.